The 29 T cell receptor beta chains listed next were all sequenced from one sample in a study of Ad26.COV2.S vaccination and SARS-CoV-2 variants. Treatment described: some 19 received Ad26.COV2.S at low or high dose, single or two shots; roughly 5 received placebo; per-sample allocation not given. Samples came from day 63 after the first vaccine or placebo injection. Measured with immunoSEQ multiplex PCR; TCRdb has only the in-frame clones, and not every one. Among about 390,000 clones listed, approximately 91% were seen once. Sequencing was performed on peripheral blood, taken in a trial of Ad26.COV2.S vaccine versus placebo. Receptors originate from a person between 18 and 59 years old who received the Ad26.COV2.S COVID-19 vaccine or a placebo.

V gene TRBV11-3 combines with J gene TRBJ2-5; the D gene is possibly TRBD1 (6 bases). Per the germline V gene, CDR1 is SGHNT and CDR2 is YENEEA. The CDR3 is 15 residues long. V lost 5 bases and J 3 bases, leaving 16 bases between the germline ends. The DNA of the CDR3 is TGTGCCAGCAGCCAGGGGAAGGGTGGGGAAGAGACCCAGTACTTC. Its protein product is CASSQGKGGEETQYF.

V usage is TRBV10-2 and J usage is TRBJ2-3; 8 bases agree with TRBD2. Losses at the gene ends were 1 base for V and 2 bases for J; bases not matched to a gene: 5. CDR3 length: 16 residues. Per the germline V gene, CDR1 is WSHSY and CDR2 is SAAADI. The CDR3 coding sequence is TGCGCCAGCAGTGAGTTAGGTAGCGGGGTCACAGATACGCAGTATTTT. Its translation: CASSELGSGVTDTQYF.

The chain combines TRBV6-6 with TRBJ1-5; D gene unclear. This CDR3 region has 12 residues. Trimming shortened V by 8 bases and J by 0 bases, and 5 bases separated the two germline ends. Looked up from germline, CDR1 is MNHNY and CDR2 is SVGAGI (reference sequence). CDR3 protein: CASQLSNQPQHF. The CDR3 nucleotides read TGTGCCAGCCAACTTAGCAATCAGCCCCAGCATTTT.

This chain connects TRBV10-1 to TRBJ2-7; D call uncertain. Trimming shortened V by 8 bases and J by 2 bases, and 10 bases separated the two germline ends. This CDR3 region has 12 residues. The germline CDR1 and CDR2 sequences are WNHNN and SYGVQD (reference sequence). The CDR3 spells CASGQNAYEQYF. CDR3 nucleotides: TGCGCCAGCGGGCAGAACGCCTACGAGCAGTACTTC.

This chain links TRBV7-2 with TRBJ1-2; 7 bases are shared with TRBD1. The germline V gene encodes CDR1 SGHTA and CDR2 FQGNSA. The trim removed 7 bases at V and 9 bases at J, leaving 11 bases unmatched. This CDR3 contains 13 residues. Here the CDR3 DNA reads TGTGCCAGCACACGGGACAGCGAGAGTAGCTACACCTTC. Protein sequence: CASTRDSESSYTF. The whole variable domain, filled in from reference TRBV7-2 and TRBJ1-2, reads GAGVSQSPSNKVTEKGKDVELRCDPISGHTALYWYRQSLGQGLEFLIYFQGNSAPDKSGLPSDRFSAERTGGSVSTLTIQRTQQEDSAVYLCASTRDSESSYTFGSGTRLTVV.

Here the CDR3 reads CASSLSGSQETQYF. The CDR3, as DNA: TGCGCCAGCAGCTTGAGCGGCTCTCAAGAGACCCAGTACTTC. This sequence joins TRBV5-1 and TRBJ2-5; TRBD2 might be the D (5 bases). Germline CDR1 reads SGHRS; CDR2 reads YFSETQ. V was pared by 1 base and J by 2 bases, with 9 bases between. The CDR3 has 14 amino acids.

The J gene is TRBJ2-1, the V gene TRBV24-1; D perhaps matches TRBD1 (6 bases). The CDR3 is 15 amino acids. Trimming took 5 bases from V and 1 from J, leaving 11 bases between them. Germline V CDR1 and CDR2: KGHDR, SFDVKD. The CDR3 sequence: CATSGQGHSYNEQFF. DNA for the CDR3: TGTGCCACCAGTGGTCAGGGACATTCCTACAATGAGCAGTTCTTC.

The chain joins TRBV3-1 (or the pseudogene TRBV3-2) to TRBJ2-7; D not certain. Trimming shortened V by 3 bases and J by 2 bases, and 2 bases separated the two germline ends. CDR3 length: 11 amino acids. Germline CDR1 LGHDT, CDR2 YNNKEL (reference sequence). The CDR3 DNA follows: TGTGCCAGCAGCCACACCTACGAGCAGTACTTC. Its protein product is CASSHTYEQYF.

This clone was seen only once. This rearrangement joins TRBV11-2 to TRBJ2-4; D is unresolved. CDR3 length: 13 amino acids. Germline loops: CDR1 SGHAT, CDR2 FQNNGV. The ends were cut back, 5 bases at V and 1 base at J, with 6 bases in the middle. CDR3 nucleotides: TGTGCCAGCAGCCCCTGGGCCAAAAACATTCAGTACTTC. It encodes CASSPWAKNIQYF.

The chain is built from TRBV7-9 and TRBJ1-4; D gene uncertain. CDR1 and CDR2 from the germline V gene are SEHNR and FQNEAQ (reference sequence). V lost 1 base to trimming and J lost 4 bases, with 7 bases between them. The CDR3 runs to 14 residues. The CDR3 sequence is CASSLGGNNEKLFF. In nucleotides, the CDR3 is TGTGCCAGCAGCTTAGGAGGGAATAATGAAAAACTGTTTTTT.

The chain carries TRBV4-3 and TRBJ2-2, with D unresolved. The germline V and J ends were trimmed by 1 base and 5 bases, with 14 bases remaining between them. Germline-derived CDR1 and CDR2 are LGHNA and YSLEER. The CDR3 consists of 16 residues. CDR3 DNA sequence: TGCGCCAGCAGCCAAGCCTTCCGCCAGTCGACCGGGGAGCTGTTTTTT. As protein: CASSQAFRQSTGELFF.

This clone has just one count. This chain uses TRBV5-4 with TRBJ2-3, with TRBD2 identical over 8 bases. The CDR3 spans 16 residues. Germline values: CDR1 SGHNT, CDR2 YYREEE (reference sequence). V dropped 1 base and J dropped 1; count of bases not matched to a gene: 5. The CDR3: CASSLLVRGGTDTQYF. The CDR3 region has the DNA TGTGCCAGCAGCTTGCTTGTGCGGGGGGGCACAGATACGCAGTATTTT.

This chain uses TRBV7-6 with TRBJ1-2; 8 bases fit TRBD1. The germline gives CDR1 SGHVS, CDR2 FNYEAQ. The CDR3 is 14 residues long. V was clipped by 1 base and J by 6 bases; unmatched bases: 4. This CDR3 is CASSLGTGRDGYTF. CDR3 bases: TGTGCCAGCAGCTTAGGGACAGGGAGGGATGGCTACACCTTC.

The rearrangement joins TRBV28 to TRBJ2-7; no clear D gene. The germline V gene has CDR1 MDHEN and CDR2 SYDVKM. This CDR3 spans 16 amino acids. V dropped 4 bases and J dropped 0 bases, with 16 bases sitting between them. CDR3 amino acids: CASSSAVEKSSYEQYF. The CDR3 DNA follows: TGTGCCAGCAGTTCCGCCGTGGAGAAGAGCTCCTACGAGCAGTACTTC.

The rearrangement uses TRBV12-3 or TRBV12-4 and TRBJ2-5; D ambiguous. V lost 3 bases to trimming and J lost 5 bases, with 7 bases between them. This CDR3 contains 12 residues. DNA for the CDR3: TGTGCCAGCAGTTTCGTAGGGGAGACCCAGTACTTC. Translation: CASSFVGETQYF.

The chain employs TRBV5-1 and TRBJ1-2, with 7 bases aligning to TRBD1. CDR3 length: 14 amino acids. The germline V gene has CDR1 SGHRS and CDR2 YFSETQ. Germline trimming cut 4 bases from V and 2 bases from J; bases unmatched to any gene: 5. The CDR3 DNA is TGCGCCAGCAGCCGGGACAGCGTAAACTATGGCTACACCTTC. This sequence encodes CASSRDSVNYGYTF.

The V and J genes are TRBV6-1 and TRBJ2-7; TRBD2 is a possible D gene (5 bases). The CDR3 is made up of 15 amino acids. CDR1 and CDR2 (germline): MNHNS, SASEGT. Between the trimmed V and J ends, which lost 3 bases and 2 bases, there was a span of 14 bases. The CDR3 DNA is TGTGCCAGCAGTGATTATCCGGGAACGGCCTACGAGCAGTACTTC. Translated: CASSDYPGTAYEQYF.

This clone has just one count. V is TRBV11-3 and J is TRBJ2-7; a possible D gene is TRBD1 (6 bases). CDR1 SGHNT and CDR2 YENEEA come from the germline V gene. The CDR3 sequence is 13 residues long. V lost 1 base, J lost 7 bases, and 11 bases lay in between. CDR3 sequence: CASSLGPGDEQYF. The CDR3 nucleotides are TGTGCCAGCAGCTTAGGGCCAGGGGATGAGCAGTACTTC.

The V and J genes are TRBV15 and TRBJ1-3; D not resolved. Germline lookup yields CDR1 LNHNV and CDR2 YYDKDF (reference sequence). This CDR3 contains 12 residues. The V gene lost 4 bases and the J gene lost 0 bases, with 1 base spanning the gap. CDR3 coding DNA: TGTGCCACCAGCATCTCTGGAAACACCATATATTTT. Residues: CATSISGNTIYF.

This chain links TRBV7-9 with TRBJ2-3; D remains unclear. Trimming cost V 6 bases and J 6 bases, with 13 bases left between them. In germline, CDR1 is SEHNR, CDR2 FQNEAQ (reference sequence). The CDR3 is 13 residues long. CDR3 bases: TGTGCCAGCAGAGCCGACCGGCCTGATACGCAGTATTTT. Protein: CASRADRPDTQYF.

V gene TRBV19 combines with J gene TRBJ1-1; D unclear. Germline values: CDR1 LNHDA, CDR2 SQIVND (reference sequence). Trimming cost V 4 bases and J 1 base, with 10 bases left between them. The CDR3 covers 14 residues. CDR3 in DNA: TGTGCCAGTAGTACAGAGCACTCGAACACTGAAGCTTTCTTT. This translates into CASSTEHSNTEAFF.

The V gene is TRBV19, the J gene TRBJ1-1; D remains ambiguous. This CDR3 is 13 amino acids long. Germline CDR1 and CDR2: LNHDA and SQIVND (reference sequence). V lost 5 bases, J lost 0 bases, and 7 bases lay in between. CDR3 DNA sequence: TGTGCCAGTAGTTCCAATTTGAACACTGAAGCTTTCTTT. It is translated as CASSSNLNTEAFF.

This clone was detected only a few times. V is TRBV4-2 and J is TRBJ2-5, with 7 bases identical to TRBD1. After removal of 3 bases from V and 1 base from J, the junction contained 8 bases not matched to a gene. CDR1 and CDR2 from the germline V gene are LGHNA and YNFKEQ. The CDR3 covers 16 residues. CDR3 nucleotides: TGTGCCAGCAGCCAGGACGGGGACAGAGGCCAAGAGACCCAGTACTTC. Translation: CASSQDGDRGQETQYF.

V gene TRBV6-5 combines with J gene TRBJ2-2; D assignment may be TRBD1 or TRBD2 (6 bases each). This CDR3 comprises 16 residues. Germline loops: CDR1 MNHEY, CDR2 SVGAGI. V dropped 0 bases and J dropped 3 bases, with 11 bases sitting between them. DNA for the CDR3: TGTGCCAGCAGTTACTCCCACAGGGAGGACACCGGGGAGCTGTTTTTT. Translation: CASSYSHREDTGELFF.

This chain's CDR3 is CASYPGQGNIEAFF. CDR3 DNA sequence: TGTGCCAGCTACCCGGGACAGGGAAATATTGAAGCTTTCTTT. The chain recombines TRBV2 with TRBJ1-1; 9 bases agree with TRBD1. V shed 8 bases, J shed 7 bases, and the junction held 11 bases outside the gene matches. The CDR3 contains 14 residues. The germline V gene encodes CDR1 SNHLY and CDR2 FYNNEI.

Comments on this clone: In the same sample, other DNA sequences code for this CDR3. The V call is TRBV19, the J call TRBJ1-1; 8 nucleotides line up with TRBD1. The junction had 8 bases not matched to a gene; V was cut back by 9 bases and J by 5 bases. This CDR3 has 13 amino acids. Germline V gene sequence: CDR1 LNHDA, CDR2 SQIVND (reference sequence). This chain's CDR3 is CASSIQGGTEAFF. CDR3 nucleotides: TGTGCCAGCTCGATACAGGGGGGTACTGAAGCTTTCTTT.

The chain carries TRBV7-2 and TRBJ2-3; TRBD2 matches at 10 bases. Looked up from germline, CDR1 is SGHTA and CDR2 is FQGNSA. The CDR3 extends over 16 amino acids. The junction had 5 bases not matched to a gene; V was cut back by 1 base and J by 4 bases. Here the CDR3 reads CASSLDSGGYADTQYF. CDR3 coding DNA: TGTGCCAGCAGCTTAGATAGCGGGGGGTATGCAGATACGCAGTATTTT.

The V call is TRBV7-2, the J call TRBJ2-1; the match to TRBD1 covers 9 bases. Germline V lookup: CDR1 SGHTA, CDR2 FQGNSA. The V and J ends lost 5 bases and 2 bases, in that order; junction bases with no gene match: 4. The CDR3 sequence is 15 residues long. The CDR3 protein is CASSLQGAPYNEQFF. CDR3 sequence (DNA): TGTGCCAGCAGCCTACAGGGGGCACCCTACAATGAGCAGTTCTTC.

The rearrangement uses TRBV2 and TRBJ1-1; D is possibly TRBD1 (5 bases). This CDR3 comprises 15 residues. V lost 2 bases to trimming and J lost 9 bases, with 19 bases between them. The germline CDR1 and CDR2 sequences are SNHLY and FYNNEI. The CDR3 region has the DNA TGTGCCAGCAGTGAATTTTTTACAGGTATAGGGCAAGCTTTCTTT. Its translation is CASSEFFTGIGQAFF.